There are a few counts of the clone carrying this T cell receptor (beta chain). The antigen is not known. Caucasian, healthy and from Russia, the donors were aged between about 6 and 100. Peripheral blood, roughly 11 milliliters per donor, was collected. This sample is drawn from a study of blood T cells in healthy people across ages. Study conclusions and caveats: Estimates of diversity drawn from one million T cells were considered underestimates.

A J-beta primer mix and a sample-barcoded 5' primer were used in a second PCR of about 7 to 12 cycles. Each CDR3 protein is one row after TCRdb ran MiXCR on the 5' RACE reads. The sample consists of more than 500,000 distinct CDR3 sequences, 27% of them appearing once. Germline V gene lookup returns CDR1 SGHRS and CDR2 YFSETQ. CDR3 length: 14 residues. Trimming shortened V by 2 bases and J by 1 base, and 6 bases separated the two germline ends. The clonotype comes from a woman in her 70s in good health. Source material: blood. V and J are TRBV5-1 and TRBJ2-2; D remains ambiguous. In nucleotides, the CDR3 is TGCGCCAGCAGCTTTGCCGGGAACACCGGGGAGCTGTTTTTT. Encoded protein: CASSFAGNTGELFF.